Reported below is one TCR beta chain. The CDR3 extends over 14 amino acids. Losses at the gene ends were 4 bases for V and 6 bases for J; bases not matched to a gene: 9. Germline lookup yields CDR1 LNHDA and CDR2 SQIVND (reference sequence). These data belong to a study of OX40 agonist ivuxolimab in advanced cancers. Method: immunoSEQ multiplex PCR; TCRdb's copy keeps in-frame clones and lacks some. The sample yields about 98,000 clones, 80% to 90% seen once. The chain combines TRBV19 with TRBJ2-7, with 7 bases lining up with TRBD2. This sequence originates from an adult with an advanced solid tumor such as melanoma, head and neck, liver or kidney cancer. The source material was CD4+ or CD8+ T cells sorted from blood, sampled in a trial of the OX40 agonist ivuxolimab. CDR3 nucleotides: TGTGCCAGTAGTAGGGACTATTGGGTCTGCGAGCAGTACGTC. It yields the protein CASSRDYWVCEQYV.